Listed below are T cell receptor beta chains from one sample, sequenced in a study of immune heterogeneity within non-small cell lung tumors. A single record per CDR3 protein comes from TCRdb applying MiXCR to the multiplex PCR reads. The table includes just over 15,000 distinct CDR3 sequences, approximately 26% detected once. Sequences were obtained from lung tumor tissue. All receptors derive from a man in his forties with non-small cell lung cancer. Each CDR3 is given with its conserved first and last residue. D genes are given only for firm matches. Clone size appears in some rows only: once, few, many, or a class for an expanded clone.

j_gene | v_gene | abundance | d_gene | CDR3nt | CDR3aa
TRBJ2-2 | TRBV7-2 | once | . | TGTGCCAGCAGCTGCGGACCTTCCGGGGAGCTGTTTTTT | CASSCGPSGELFF
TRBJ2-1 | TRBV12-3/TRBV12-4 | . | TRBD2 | TGTGCCTGCAGCATTGGCCCGGGACTAGCGGGGTACAATGAGCAGTTCTTC | CACSIGPGLAGYNEQFF
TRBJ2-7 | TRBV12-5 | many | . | TGTGCTAGTGGTTTAAGCGAGGTGGTCTACGAAGAGCAGTACTTC | CASGLSEVVYEEQYF
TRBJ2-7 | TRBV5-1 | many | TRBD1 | TGCGCCAGCAGCTTGGGACAGGGAAACGAGCAGTACTTC | CASSLGQGNEQYF
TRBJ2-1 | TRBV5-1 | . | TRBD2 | TGCGCCAGCGGTTCAACCGGGACTAGCGGGACCCGGGGGCAGTTCTTC | CASGSTGTSGTRGQFF
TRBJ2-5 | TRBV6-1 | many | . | TGTGCCAGCACCCCTCGGGGTGCCCCACAAGAGACCCAGTACTTC | CASTPRGAPQETQYF
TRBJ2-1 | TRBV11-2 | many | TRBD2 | TGTGCCAGCAGCTTAGAGGGGACTAGTAGTCGTGAGCAGTTCTTC | CASSLEGTSSREQFF
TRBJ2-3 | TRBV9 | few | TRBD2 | TGTGCCAGCAGCGCCCCTCGGGACTACCCCACAGATACGCAGTATTTT | CASSAPRDYPTDTQYF
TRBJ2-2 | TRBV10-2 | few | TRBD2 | TGCGCCAGCAGCCCGGGACTAGCGAACGCCGGGGAGCTGTTTTTT | CASSPGLANAGELFF
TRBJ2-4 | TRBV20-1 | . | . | TGCAGTGCTGAACCGGGACAAGCCAAAAACATTCAGTACTTC | CSAEPGQAKNIQYF
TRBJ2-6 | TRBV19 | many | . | TGTGCCAGTAGTACCACAGCGCGGAACTCTGGGGCCAACGTCCTGACTTTC | CASSTTARNSGANVLTF
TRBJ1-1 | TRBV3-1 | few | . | TGTGCCAGCAGCCCCTTAGGGGGAAACACTGAAGCTTTCTTT | CASSPLGGNTEAFF
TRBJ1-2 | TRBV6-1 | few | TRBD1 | TGTGCCAGCAGATCCGGGATTGGGACAGGGGGCCTTCCTGATGGCTACACCTTC | CASRSGIGTGGLPDGYTF
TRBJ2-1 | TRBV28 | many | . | TGTGCCAGCAGTTTAGCCCATGAGCAGTTCTTC | CASSLAHEQFF
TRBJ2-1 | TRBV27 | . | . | TGTGCCAGCAGAGACTTTTCTATCGTCTCCTACAATGAGCAGTTCTTC | CASRDFSIVSYNEQFF
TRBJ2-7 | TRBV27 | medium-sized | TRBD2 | TGTGCCAGCAGTTTCTACGGGACTAGCGGGGCGTACGAGCAGTACTTC | CASSFYGTSGAYEQYF
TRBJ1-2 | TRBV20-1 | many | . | TGCAGTGCTAGAGGGACGGAAGTCTATGGCTACACCTTC | CSARGTEVYGYTF
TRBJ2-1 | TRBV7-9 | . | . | TGTGCCAGCAGCTCTCCCACCAGGGGTAATGAGCAGTTCTTC | CASSSPTRGNEQFF
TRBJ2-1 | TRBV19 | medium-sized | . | TGTGCCAGTAGTATTACCTACAATGAGCAGTTCTTC | CASSITYNEQFF
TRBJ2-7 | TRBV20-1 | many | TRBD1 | TGCAGTGCTAGACCAGGGGGCTTATCATACGAGCAGTACTTC | CSARPGGLSYEQYF
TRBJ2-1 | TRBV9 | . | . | TGTGCCAGCAGCCCCCCGGGAAGGGAGCAGTTCTTC | CASSPPGREQFF
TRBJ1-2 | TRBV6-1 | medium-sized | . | TGTGCCAGCAGTTCCCGGGATGGCTACACCTTC | CASSSRDGYTF
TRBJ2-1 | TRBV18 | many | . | TGTGCCAGCTCACCTGACCTAAGCTACAATGAGCAGTTCTTC | CASSPDLSYNEQFF
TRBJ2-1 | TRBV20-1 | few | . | TGCAGTGCTAGAGTAACCGGTGGGGCAAGGGTATGGAATGAGCAGTTCTTC | CSARVTGGARVWNEQFF
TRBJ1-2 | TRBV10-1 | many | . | TGCGCCAGCAGAACTCCCCTGAAGTTTTTCTTC | CASRTPLKFFF
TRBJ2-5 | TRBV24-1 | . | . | TGTGCCACCAGTGATAGTACAGAAAGAGGGGTTTTGTCTAATAGGGAGACCCAGTACTTC | CATSDSTERGVLSNRETQYF
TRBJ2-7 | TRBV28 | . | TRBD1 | TGTGCCAGCAGTTTATCATCGACAGGGAGCGTCGAGCGGTACTTC | CASSLSSTGSVERYF
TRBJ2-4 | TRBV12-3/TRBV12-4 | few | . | TGTGCCAGCAGCACCGGGGGACTCGTCTCCCCCTCTTTAAGCAAAAACATTCAGTACTTC | CASSTGGLVSPSLSKNIQYF
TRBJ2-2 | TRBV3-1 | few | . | TGTGCCAGCAGCCAGGAAGTTACCACCGGGGAGCTGTTTTTT | CASSQEVTTGELFF
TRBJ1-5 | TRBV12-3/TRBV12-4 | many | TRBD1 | TGTGCCAGCAGTCGCCACGGGACAGGGAATCAGCCCCAGCATTTT | CASSRHGTGNQPQHF
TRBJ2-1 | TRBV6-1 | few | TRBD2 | TGTGCCAGCAGGCCTGGCGGGAGGGGCAATGAGCAGTTCTTC | CASRPGGRGNEQFF
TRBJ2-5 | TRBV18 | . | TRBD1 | TGTGCCAGCTCACGGTCGGACAGGGGGAAGACCCAGTACTTC | CASSRSDRGKTQYF
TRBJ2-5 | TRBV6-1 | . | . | TGTGCCAGCAGTCCCTCAGGGGGGAAAGAGACCCAGTACTTC | CASSPSGGKETQYF
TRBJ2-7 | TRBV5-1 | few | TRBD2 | TGCGCCAGCAGCTACTCTAGCGGCTCCTACGAGCAGTACTTC | CASSYSSGSYEQYF
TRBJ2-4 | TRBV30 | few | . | TGTGCTTGGAGGTTGGCAGGGGAACGCATTCAGTACTTC | CAWRLAGERIQYF
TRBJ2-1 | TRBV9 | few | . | TGTGCCAGCAGCGAAGCGGATGAGCAGTTCTTC | CASSEADEQFF
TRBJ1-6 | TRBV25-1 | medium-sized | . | TGTGCCAGCAGTCTGGGAAGGGCCCTCCACTTT | CASSLGRALHF
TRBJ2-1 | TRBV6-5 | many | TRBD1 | TGTGCCAGCAGTTACTCGATTATAGGGACAGGGAGTAACAATGAGCAGTTCTTC | CASSYSIIGTGSNNEQFF
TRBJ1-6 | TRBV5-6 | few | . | TGTGCCAGCAGCTTGCTGGGGGTAAGGTCACCCCTCCACTTT | CASSLLGVRSPLHF
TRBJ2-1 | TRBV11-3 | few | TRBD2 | TGTGCCAGCAGCTCCGGGGGGGATCTTAACAATGAGCAGTTCTTC | CASSSGGDLNNEQFF
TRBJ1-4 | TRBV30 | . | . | TGTGCCTGGAGTGTATTGAAGGGTGGTGAAAAACTGTTTTTT | CAWSVLKGGEKLFF
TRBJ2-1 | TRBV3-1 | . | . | TGTGCCAGCAGCCTCGGAGGGGGCGGCAATGAGCAGTTCTTC | CASSLGGGGNEQFF
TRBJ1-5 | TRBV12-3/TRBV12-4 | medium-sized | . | TGTGCCAGCAGTTTGGGGGGATTCAATCAGCCCCAGCATTTT | CASSLGGFNQPQHF
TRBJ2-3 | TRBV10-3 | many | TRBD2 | TGTGCCATCAGTGTGCTGGCGGGAGTCACAGATACGCAGTATTTT | CAISVLAGVTDTQYF
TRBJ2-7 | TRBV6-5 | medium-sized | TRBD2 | TGTGCCAGCAGTTACCCCACTAGCGGGGGATCCTACGAGCAGTACTTC | CASSYPTSGGSYEQYF
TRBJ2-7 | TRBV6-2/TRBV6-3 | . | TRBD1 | TGTGCCAGCAATGTCAGGGGGCCAACTTACGAGCAGTACTTC | CASNVRGPTYEQYF
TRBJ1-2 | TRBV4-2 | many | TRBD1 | TGTGCCAGCAGCCAGGAAACAGGGGTGGGGAATTATGGCTACACCTTC | CASSQETGVGNYGYTF
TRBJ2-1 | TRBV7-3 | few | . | TGTGCCAGCAGCTTAAAAGCCAGCGGAGCCTACAATGAGCAGTTCTTC | CASSLKASGAYNEQFF
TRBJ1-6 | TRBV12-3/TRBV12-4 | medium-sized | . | TGTGCCAGCAGTCCGGACAGCTCCTATAATTCACCCCTCCACTTT | CASSPDSSYNSPLHF
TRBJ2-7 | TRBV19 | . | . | TGTGCCAGTAGTATAAAGGGTGGGGGCTACTACGAGCAGTACTTC | CASSIKGGGYYEQYF
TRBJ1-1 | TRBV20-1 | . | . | TGCAGTGCTAGAGGGGGAAACACTGAAGCTTTCTTT | CSARGGNTEAFF
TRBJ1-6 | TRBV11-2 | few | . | TGTGCCAGCAGCTTAGATCCCCCCACCGAGGAACGCTCCTATAATTCACCCCTCCACTTT | CASSLDPPTEERSYNSPLHF
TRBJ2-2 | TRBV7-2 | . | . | TGTGCCAGCAGCTTAGGATTGGGCAACACCGGGGAGCTGTTTTTT | CASSLGLGNTGELFF
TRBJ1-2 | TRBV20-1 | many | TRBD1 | TGCAGTGCTAGGGGCGCCGGGACAGGGAGCTTTTATGGCTACACCTTC | CSARGAGTGSFYGYTF
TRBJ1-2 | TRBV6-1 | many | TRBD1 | TGTGCCAGCAATAGGGGGCGATCGCCCGATGGGAGCTACACCTTC | CASNRGRSPDGSYTF
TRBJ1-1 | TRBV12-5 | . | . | TGTGCTAGTGGTTTGGTAGGAGGCATTGAAGCTTTCTTT | CASGLVGGIEAFF